What follows are 8 T cell receptor beta chains derived from one specimen sequenced in a study of esophageal squamous cell carcinoma under preoperative chemotherapy. Time point reported: after preoperative PTX-NDP chemotherapy. TCRdb passed the PCR reads through MiXCR, listing each CDR3 protein once. The repertoire has 34,000 or so distinct CDR3 sequences, roughly 52% of them found once; the top ten carry roughly 23%. Specimen collection occurred from a patient given preoperative chemotherapy. The receptors come from a human donor with esophageal squamous cell carcinoma. The donor label of this sample is uncertain.

The CDR3: CASSLAFHEKLFF. The DNA of the CDR3 is TGTGCCAGCAGCTTAGCTTTCCATGAAAAACTGTTTTTT. The gene calls are TRBV7-2 and TRBJ1-4; no firm D call. The CDR3 loop spans 13 amino acids. Trimming removed 0 bases from V and 6 bases from J, with 5 bases in between. Germline assignment: CDR1 SGHTA and CDR2 FQGNSA.

There are a few counts of this clonotype. The J gene is TRBJ2-7, the V gene TRBV5-6; 8 bases line up with TRBD1. CDR1 SGHDT and CDR2 YYEEEE come from the germline V gene. Trimming at V came to 2 bases and at J to 3 bases, leaving 4 bases not matched to a gene. The CDR3 has 14 amino acids. Here the CDR3 DNA reads TGTGCCAGCAGCTTTTCGGGACAGGACTACGAGCAGTACTTC. Its translation: CASSFSGQDYEQYF. Using reference TRBV5-6 and TRBJ2-7 for the parts outside the CDR3, the full variable domain is DAGVTQSPTHLIKTRGQQVTLRCSPKSGHDTVSWYQQALGQGPQFIFQYYEEEERQRGNFPDRFSGHQFPNYSSELNVNALLLGDSALYLCASSFSGQDYEQYFGPGTRLTVT.

The rearrangement links TRBV6-1 to TRBJ2-7; tentative D call: TRBD2 (5 bases). The DNA end favors TRBJ2-1, so the J call may be wrong. This CDR3 contains 12 residues. Germline CDR1 is MNHNS and CDR2 is SASEGT. The CDR3 sequence is CASSAEGYEQFF. The CDR3 coding sequence is TGTGCCAGCAGTGCCGAGGGATACGAGCAGTTCTTC.

The table lists this clonotype with a count of one. CDR3 amino acids: CRSSGLLAKDTQYF. For the CDR3, the DNA is TGTCGCAGCAGCGGGCTGCTAGCCAAAGACACGCAGTACTTC. The chain uses TRBV7-3 and TRBJ2-4, with D possibly being TRBD2 (6 bases). Germline CDR1 is SGHTA and CDR2 is FQGTGA. The CDR3 spans 14 residues.

This clonotype has only a few counts. This chain joins TRBV7-6 and TRBJ2-5; a weak D match, TRBD2 (6 bases). The better agreement between TRBJ2-7 and the DNA end casts doubt on the J call. This CDR3 is 15 amino acids long. Per germline, CDR1 SGHVS and CDR2 FNYEAQ. CDR3 sequence (DNA): TGTGCCAGCAGCTTAGTCCGGGAGAGTCCCGGCGAGCAGTACTTC. Protein: CASSLVRESPGEQYF.

The chain couples TRBV12-3 or TRBV12-4 to TRBJ2-2; D is unclear. The CDR3 is 12 amino acids. CDR3 nucleotide sequence: TGTGCAATTACTCCGAACACCGGGGAGCTGTTTTTT. As protein: CAITPNTGELFF.

J is TRBJ2-2 and V is TRBV27, with 9 nucleotides matching TRBD2. The CDR3 runs 15 residues. V gave up 5 bases and J gave up 3 bases; unmatched junction bases: 4. From germline, CDR1 is MNHEY and CDR2 SMNVEV (reference sequence). The CDR3 is CASSLSGRYTGELFF. CDR3 sequence (DNA): TGTGCCAGCAGTCTTAGCGGGAGATACACCGGGGAGCTGTTTTTT.

As regards this clonotype: The junction departs from germline at one end; a sequencing error may be responsible. V and J are TRBV7-2 and TRBJ2-3; D might be TRBD2 (6 bases). The last part of the DNA fits TRBJ2-7 better; the J call may be wrong. This CDR3 has 15 amino acids. CDR1 and CDR2 from the germline V gene are SGHTA and FQGNSA. The CDR3 sequence: CGSSLGRGATDTQYF. DNA of the CDR3: TGTGGCAGCAGCCTGGGGCGGGGAGCCACAGATACGCAGTACTTC.